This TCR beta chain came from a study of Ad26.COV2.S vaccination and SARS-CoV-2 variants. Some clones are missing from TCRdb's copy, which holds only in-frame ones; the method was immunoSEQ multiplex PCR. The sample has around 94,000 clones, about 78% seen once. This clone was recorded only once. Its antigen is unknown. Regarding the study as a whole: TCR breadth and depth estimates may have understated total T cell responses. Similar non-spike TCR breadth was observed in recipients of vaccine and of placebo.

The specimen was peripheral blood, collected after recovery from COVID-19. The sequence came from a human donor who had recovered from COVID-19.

The CDR3 loop reads CASRTGGYDYGYTF. CDR3 bases: TGTGCCAGCAGAACAGGTGGATACGACTATGGCTACACCTTC. This chain connects TRBV5-4 to TRBJ1-2, with a tentative D call TRBD1 (5 bases). In germline, CDR1 is SGHNT, CDR2 YYREEE (reference sequence). There are 14 residues in the CDR3. The V and J ends lost 5 bases and 3 bases respectively, with 14 bases between them.